This TCR beta chain originates from a study of T-cell reconstitution after alpha-beta-depleted transplantation in children. Study findings and constraints: By about two months after transplant, alpha-beta T cells reportedly arose from several hundred graft clones that had expanded. It was newly produced T cells that mostly accounted for T-cell counts and diversity one year after transplant.

It was with unique molecular identifiers that the TCRbeta library was prepared. TCRdb itself ran the PCR reads through MiXCR, one entry per CDR3 protein. The sample includes 5,000 to 6,500 distinct CDR3 sequences, roughly 14% seen only once; the top ten take around 5.9%. The length of the CDR3 is 17 residues. The ends lost 5 bases at V and 2 bases at J; junction bases unmatched: 7. Sample share makes this clonotype medium-sized. The antigen remains unidentified. The clonotype was recovered from a boy aged 5-17 years with acute lymphoblastic leukemia, due to receive a stem cell transplant. The chain combines TRBV12-3 or TRBV12-4 with TRBJ2-2, with TRBD2 matching over 11 bases. The material was PBMCs, obtained before TCRalphabeta/CD19-depleted stem cell transplant. CDR3 protein: CASSRSTSGRNTGELFF. CDR3 coding DNA: TGTGCCAGCAGTCGATCCACTAGCGGGAGAAACACCGGGGAGCTGTTTTTT.